The entry that follows covers one T cell receptor (beta chain) sequence. Primers included in the PCR were 60 Vbeta and 13 Jbeta primers. The method was immunoSEQ multiplex PCR; TCRdb's version includes in-frame clones alone and lacks a portion of them. Counted here are fewer than 200,000 clones, over 75% occurring once; the ten biggest clones make up 1.9%. V shed 3 bases, J shed 5 bases, and the junction held 10 bases outside the gene matches. There are 18 residues in the CDR3. Germline CDR1 and CDR2: MGHDK and SYGVNS. The data are from a study of cytomegalovirus exposure and HLA in healthy donors. This chain links TRBV25-1 with TRBJ1-6; the match to TRBD1 covers 10 bases. The sample comprised PBMCs. This TCR was sampled from a human donor in good health. CDR3 region: CASSEGGQGVRHNSPLHF. The CDR3 DNA follows: TGTGCCAGCAGTGAGGGCGGACAGGGGGTCCGTCATAATTCACCCCTCCACTTT. Full variable domain (missing parts from reference TRBV25-1 and TRBJ1-6): EADIYQTPRYLVIGTGKKITLECSQTMGHDKMYWYQQDPGMELHLIHYSYGVNSTEKGDLSSESTVSRIRTEHFPLTLESARPSHTSQYLCASSEGGQGVRHNSPLHFGNGTRLTVT.